This TCR beta chain was documented in a study of T cell responses to AZD1222 COVID-19 vaccine (dated by TCRdb to the early 2020s). At the level of the whole study: TCR sequencing was performed for 230 to 250 trial participants, of whom approximately 200 were given two doses of AZD1222 and around 25 were given two doses of MenACWY control vaccine. Enrollment into the trials was organized by age into subgroups of 18-55, 56-69 and 70-plus years, and those subgroups contained about 150, 27 and 61 TCR-sequenced participants, respectively. General conclusions and limits of the study: Participants were mostly white British, with more females than males. The authors suggested clonal diversity may have been underestimated. Because no day 14 peak-response samples were available, the repertoires could be characterized only after the peak T cell response. Conclusions about previously exposed vaccinees are limited because only 5 or 6 AZD1222 recipients were SARS-CoV-2 seropositive at baseline. Epitopes outside the regions mutated in the B.1.351 and B.1.1.7 variants were reportedly recognized by nearly half of the unique spike-specific TCRs. The 56-69-year group was small, and its depth increase did not reach significance, likely because of low power. The whole spike protein was spanned by vaccine-associated CD4 TCRs, and dominant responses were seen in regions 160-218 and 743-854. After two AZD1222 doses, both the breadth and the depth of spike-specific TCRs were significantly higher than at day 0 and than in MenACWY recipients.

Interpreted using the paper, the time point label stands for: about 28 days (+/-7) after the second vaccine dose. Because spike-specific TCR depth and breadth did not differ between the two schedules, AZD1222 recipients who got a second dose at roughly 4 weeks were pooled with those who got a second dose at roughly 12 weeks. Vaccinee samples came from UK trials COV001 and COV002, including a single-blind randomized controlled phase 2/3 trial of AZD1222 (ChAdOx1 nCoV-19) in healthy adults. Trial participant PBMC samples were collected at day 0 and day 28 after the second dose for TCRbeta chain sequencing. V and J lose 5 bases and 9 bases, and a span of 16 bases separates them. CDR1 and CDR2 are drawn from the germline V gene: SNHLY, FYNNEI. The CDR3 contains 13 residues, cysteine and phenylalanine counted. The retained sequence is limited to the CDR3, 39 bases, with the frame set at the first base.

About this clone: Its antigen remains undetermined. There are no base qualities to consult, and no much larger clone falls within one base.

The CDR3 regions of human TCRbeta chains were analyzed by immunosequencing. The original pipeline was this. TCRs in the repertoires were matched against a reference library of SARS-CoV-2-specific TCRs that had been generated with the MIRA antigen-specificity platform. Breadth meant the fraction of unique TCRs that were SARS-CoV-2-associated, whereas depth meant the fraction of total T cells that were SARS-CoV-2-associated. Using the MIRA data, each spike-specific TCR was assigned both to the spike region to which the TCR was reactive and to a CD4 or CD8 class. Log10-transformed breadth and depth values were compared by one-way ANOVA with Sidak's multiple comparisons tests. TCRdb retrieved this table from immuneACCESS and kept in-frame rearrangements only. Not all clones are present; in checked studies, unresolved V genes account for under half, and no reason is known for the remainder. The DNA gave D and trimming, while V, J and clone size come from that table. Recorded for this sample are fewer than 120,000 clones; about 94% of them occurred a single time. 2.5% to 3% of the sample is in the top ten clones.

This receptor was taken from an adult who received the AZD1222 COVID-19 vaccine. Sequencing was performed on peripheral blood, taken 28 days after the second AZD1222 dose. Rearrangement joined TRBV2 to TRBJ2-5; the D segment could be TRBD1, given 6 matching bases. The nucleotide sequence reads as follows: TGTGCCAGCAGTACCCGGACAGAAGGGGCCCAGTACTTC. It encodes CASSTRTEGAQYF.